These 23 T cell receptor beta chains were all obtained from the same sample, sequenced in a study of blood T cell repertoires in COVID-19. Some clones are missing from TCRdb's copy, which holds only in-frame ones; the method was immunoSEQ multiplex PCR. The repertoire includes hundreds of thousands of clones, around nine tenths of them detected once, and approximately 7.3% sits in the top ten. Sequencing used peripheral blood. The receptor source for this set is a woman between 65 and 79 years old with COVID-19, enrolled during active disease.

This rearrangement joins TRBV11-2 to TRBJ1-1; tentatively, D is TRBD1 (5 bases). The germline V gene encodes CDR1 SGHAT and CDR2 FQNNGV. V was clipped by 3 bases and J by 0 bases, with 14 bases between them. The CDR3 contains 16 residues. In DNA form, the CDR3 reads TGTGCCAGCAGCTTTGGTTACGGGACTCTGAACACTGAAGCTTTCTTT. Protein: CASSFGYGTLNTEAFF.

The chain combines TRBV5-1 with TRBJ2-7; 10 bases line up with TRBD1. This CDR3 is 14 amino acids long. Germline V lookup: CDR1 SGHRS, CDR2 YFSETQ. V gave up 6 bases and J gave up 5 bases; unmatched junction bases: 8. The DNA for the CDR3 is TGCGCCAGCAACACCGGGACAGGGGTCCACGAGCAGTACTTC. Its translation: CASNTGTGVHEQYF. The full variable domain, rest sourced from reference TRBV5-1 and TRBJ2-7, is KAGVTQTPRYLIKTRGQQVTLSCSPISGHRSVSWYQQTPGQGLQFLFEYFSETQRNKGNFPGRFSGRQFSNSRSEMNVSTLELGDSALYLCASNTGTGVHEQYFGPGTRLTVT.

This rearrangement joins TRBV7-3 to TRBJ1-2, with TRBD1 identical over 9 bases. The CDR3 is 14 amino acids. In germline, CDR1 is SGHTA, CDR2 FQGTGA. Germline trimming cut 4 bases from V and 3 bases from J; bases unmatched to any gene: 3. The CDR3 nucleotides read TGTGCCAGCAGCTCTACAGGGGGCGACTATGGCTACACCTTC. Translation: CASSSTGGDYGYTF.

This chain connects TRBV9 to TRBJ2-7, with 13 bases identical to TRBD2. V lost 4 bases to trimming and J lost 3 bases; unmatched junction nucleotides: 4. Germline assignment: CDR1 SGDLS and CDR2 YYNGEE. CDR3 size: 15 residues. The CDR3 spells CASSSGLAGFYEQYF. CDR3 in DNA: TGTGCCAGCAGCTCGGGACTAGCGGGGTTCTACGAGCAGTACTTC.

The chain carries TRBV27 and TRBJ1-2; the D gene is possibly TRBD1 (5 bases). The CDR3 length is 12 residues. Germline loops: CDR1 MNHEY, CDR2 SMNVEV (reference sequence). V was trimmed by 8 bases and J by 6 bases, leaving 13 bases between them. DNA for the CDR3: TGTGCCAGCCGAACCTCGACAGATGGCTACACCTTC. It encodes CASRTSTDGYTF.

This clone was seen only a few times. The genes are TRBV12-3 or TRBV12-4 and TRBJ1-1; D uncertain. V lost 5 bases, J lost 10 bases, and 14 bases lay in between. The CDR3 runs 12 residues. CDR3 coding DNA: TGTGCCAGCAGTCCCACTCATGCCGGAGCTTTCTTT. It encodes CASSPTHAGAFF.

The chain employs TRBV5-8 and TRBJ2-3; TRBD2 agrees at 10 bases. The CDR3 is 15 amino acids. The germline V gene encodes CDR1 SGHTS and CDR2 YDEGEE. V trimming: 2 bases; J trimming: 5 bases; junction bases outside the gene matches: 5. CDR3 protein: CASSLGAGGQDTQYF. The CDR3 DNA is TGTGCCAGCAGCTTAGGAGCGGGGGGGCAAGATACGCAGTATTTT.

The chain recombines TRBV29-1 with TRBJ1-1; D is ambiguous. This CDR3 is 13 amino acids long. V was trimmed by 3 bases and J by 0 bases, leaving 8 bases between them. Germline V lookup: CDR1 SQVTM, CDR2 ANQGSEA. The CDR3 spells CSVDQDLNTEAFF. In nucleotides, the CDR3 is TGCAGCGTTGATCAGGATTTGAACACTGAAGCTTTCTTT.

The chain uses TRBV28 and TRBJ1-1; D unclear. The germline CDR1 and CDR2 sequences are MDHEN and SYDVKM. Trimming pared 0 bases from V and 7 bases from J, leaving 12 bases between. This CDR3 spans 14 amino acids. In nucleotides, the CDR3 is TGTGCCAGCAGTTTATGGGGGAACAGCGGTGAAGCTTTCTTT. It translates to CASSLWGNSGEAFF. The variable domain in full, with the rest retrieved from reference TRBV28 and TRBJ1-1, is DVKVTQSSRYLVKRTGEKVFLECVQDMDHENMFWYRQDPGLGLRLIYFSYDVKMKEKGDIPEGYSVSREKKERFSLILESASTNQTSMYLCASSLWGNSGEAFFGQGTRLTVV.

The V call is TRBV7-2, the J call TRBJ2-1, with D perhaps TRBD1 (6 bases). CDR1 is SGHTA and CDR2 is FQGNSA in the germline V gene. V lost 6 bases, J lost 2 bases, and 14 bases lay in between. The CDR3 sequence is 15 residues long. CDR3 nucleotide sequence: TGTGCCAGCAGGACAAACCGGGACACCTACAATGAGCAGTTCTTC. It specifies CASRTNRDTYNEQFF.

This clone came up once. The chain combines TRBV12-5 with TRBJ1-3; D remains unclear. The CDR3 totals 13 residues. The germline V gene encodes CDR1 LGHNT and CDR2 FRNRAP. Trimming took 3 bases from V and 4 from J, leaving 7 bases between them. The CDR3 spells CASGFHQGNTIYF. DNA of the CDR3: TGTGCTAGTGGTTTCCATCAGGGAAACACCATATATTTT. The complete variable domain, with remaining parts taken from reference TRBV12-5 and TRBJ1-3, reads DARVTQTPRHKVTEMGQEVTMRCQPILGHNTVFWYRQTMMQGLELLAYFRNRAPLDDSGMPKDRFSAEMPDATLATLKIQPSEPRDSAVYFCASGFHQGNTIYFGEGSWLTVV.

This chain links TRBV29-1 with TRBJ1-1; 8 bases are shared with TRBD1. Germline values: CDR1 SQVTM, CDR2 ANQGSEA. V lost 5 bases, J lost 8 bases, and 4 bases stayed unmatched. The CDR3 is made up of 11 amino acids. CDR3 amino acids: CSVRRQGEAFF. The CDR3 DNA is TGCAGCGTTAGACGACAGGGGGAAGCTTTCTTT.

There are a few counts of this clone. The rearrangement links TRBV6-2 or TRBV6-3 to TRBJ1-1; TRBD1 aligns across 9 bases. CDR1 is MNHEY, CDR2 SVGEGT, per germline. With V trimmed by 4 bases and J by 1 base, 7 bases remained unmatched. This CDR3 region has 16 residues. CDR3 DNA: TGTGCCAGCAGTTCGCTTATGGACAGGGGGAACACTGAAGCTTTCTTT. Its protein is CASSSLMDRGNTEAFF.

The J gene is TRBJ2-3, the V gene TRBV19; TRBD1 matches 9 bases. The germline CDR1 and CDR2 sequences are LNHDA and SQIVND (reference sequence). This CDR3 is 14 amino acids long. With V trimmed by 6 bases and J by 4 bases, 5 bases remained unmatched. In nucleotides, the CDR3 is TGTGCCAGTAGGCCGGGACAGGGCCCAGATACGCAGTATTTT. It specifies CASRPGQGPDTQYF.

This clone was counted a single time. V gene TRBV3-1 (or the pseudogene TRBV3-2) combines with J gene TRBJ1-1; unclear D gene. V dropped 0 bases and J dropped 1 base, with 9 bases sitting between them. CDR3 length: 15 amino acids. CDR1 LGHDT and CDR2 YNNKEL come from the germline V gene (reference sequence). The CDR3 region is CASSQEARRNTEAFF. The CDR3 DNA follows: TGTGCCAGCAGCCAAGAGGCACGGAGGAACACTGAAGCTTTCTTT.

The chain links TRBV10-2 to TRBJ1-2; D perhaps matches TRBD1 (5 bases). Germline CDR1 WSHSY, CDR2 SAAADI. V gave up 7 bases and J gave up 2 bases, with 11 bases separating them. CDR3 length: 13 residues. CDR3 sequence: CASTLTANYGYTF. The DNA for the CDR3 is TGCGCCAGCACCTTGACAGCGAACTATGGCTACACCTTC.

This clone has a handful of counts. This sequence joins TRBV5-4 and TRBJ1-2; 9 bases are a match to TRBD1. After removal of 4 bases from V and 4 bases from J, the junction contained 5 bases not matched to a gene. The CDR3 spans 14 residues. Germline V gene lookup returns CDR1 SGHNT and CDR2 YYREEE (reference sequence). The chain's CDR3 is CASSRGTGSYGYTF. Written as DNA, the CDR3 is TGTGCCAGCAGCCGCGGGACAGGGAGCTATGGCTACACCTTC.

This chain joins TRBV24-1 and TRBJ1-2; TRBD1 matches 9 bases. V was pared by 5 bases and J by 7 bases, with 10 bases of the junction left unmatched. This CDR3 contains 15 residues. Germline CDR1 is KGHDR and CDR2 is SFDVKD. CDR3 residues: CATSGATGGKVGYTF. Written as DNA, the CDR3 is TGTGCCACCAGTGGGGCGACAGGGGGAAAGGTTGGCTACACCTTC.

This sequence joins TRBV28 and TRBJ1-3; 11 positions agree with TRBD1. Trimming cost V 7 bases and J 7 bases; bases outside gene matches: 6. CDR3 length: 14 amino acids. From germline, CDR1 is MDHEN and CDR2 SYDVKM. The DNA for the CDR3 is TGTGCCAGCACCGGGACAGGGGGGTTCAACACCATATATTTT. Amino acid sequence: CASTGTGGFNTIYF.

J is TRBJ2-1 and V is TRBV24-1; 9 bases map to TRBD1. This CDR3 comprises 16 residues. Germline CDR1 and CDR2: KGHDR and SFDVKD. V lost 3 bases, J lost 8 bases, and 10 bases stayed unmatched. The CDR3, as DNA: TGTGCCACCAGTGATGGACCCGGGACAGGGTCAGATGAGCAGTTCTTC. Protein sequence: CATSDGPGTGSDEQFF.

This chain links TRBV19 with TRBJ1-6; D is unresolved. V was shortened by 3 bases and J by 8 bases, with 11 bases between the two germline ends. Per germline, CDR1 LNHDA and CDR2 SQIVND (reference sequence). CDR3 length: 14 residues. CDR3: CASSINRGDSPLHF. The DNA of the CDR3 is TGTGCCAGTAGTATCAATAGAGGAGATTCACCCCTCCACTTT.

The V and J genes are TRBV6-5 and TRBJ1-1; D may be TRBD1 (6 bases). Germline-derived CDR1 and CDR2 are MNHEY and SVGAGI. CDR3 size: 15 residues. V gave up 7 bases and J gave up 1 base, with 16 bases separating them. The CDR3 reads CASNQPGHPNTEAFF. CDR3 coding DNA: TGTGCCAGCAATCAACCGGGACATCCGAACACTGAAGCTTTCTTT.

The rearrangement joins TRBV18 to TRBJ2-5; the match to TRBD2 covers 12 bases. Germline V gives CDR1 KGHSH, CDR2 LQKENI. This CDR3 has 15 amino acids. V was pared by 2 bases and J by 8 bases, with 6 bases of the junction left unmatched. CDR3 protein: CASSPTSGGTGTQYF. For the CDR3, the DNA is TGTGCCAGCTCACCAACTAGCGGGGGGACAGGAACCCAGTACTTC.